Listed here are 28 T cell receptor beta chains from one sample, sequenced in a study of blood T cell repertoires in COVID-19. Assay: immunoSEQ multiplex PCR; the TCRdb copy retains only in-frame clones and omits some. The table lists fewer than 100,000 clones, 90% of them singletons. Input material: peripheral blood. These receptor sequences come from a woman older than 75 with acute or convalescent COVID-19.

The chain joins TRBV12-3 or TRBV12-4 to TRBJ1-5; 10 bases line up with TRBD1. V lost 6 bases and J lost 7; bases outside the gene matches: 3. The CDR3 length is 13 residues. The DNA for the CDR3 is TGTGCCAGCAGGTTGGACAGGGGGCAGCCCCAGCATTTT. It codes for CASRLDRGQPQHF.

CDR3 coding DNA: TGTGCCAGCAGCTTGGCGGGGCGGTCAAGGGGGCAAGAGACCCAGTACTTC. It specifies CASSLAGRSRGQETQYF. The rearrangement links TRBV5-4 to TRBJ2-5; a possible D gene is TRBD1 (6 bases). The CDR3 length is 17 residues. V dropped 0 bases and J dropped 2 bases, with 17 bases sitting between them. Germline V gene lookup returns CDR1 SGHNT and CDR2 YYREEE (reference sequence).

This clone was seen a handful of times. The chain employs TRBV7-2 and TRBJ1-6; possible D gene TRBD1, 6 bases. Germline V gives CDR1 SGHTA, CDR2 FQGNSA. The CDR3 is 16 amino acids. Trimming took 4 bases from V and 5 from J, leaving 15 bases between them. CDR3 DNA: TGTGCCAGCAGCTCGCGGAAGGGGACAAATAATTCACCCCTCCACTTT. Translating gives CASSSRKGTNNSPLHF.

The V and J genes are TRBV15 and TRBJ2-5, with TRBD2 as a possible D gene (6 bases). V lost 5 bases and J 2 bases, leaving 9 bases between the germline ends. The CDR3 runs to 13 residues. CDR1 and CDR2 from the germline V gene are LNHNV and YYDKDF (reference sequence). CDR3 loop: CATSVGLQETQYF. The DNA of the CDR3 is TGTGCCACCAGCGTGGGACTTCAAGAGACCCAGTACTTC.

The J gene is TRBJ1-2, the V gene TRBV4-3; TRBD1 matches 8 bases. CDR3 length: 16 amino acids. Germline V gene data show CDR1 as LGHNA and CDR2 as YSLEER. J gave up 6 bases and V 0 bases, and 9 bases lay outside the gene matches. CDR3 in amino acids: CASSQDSARGLNGYTF. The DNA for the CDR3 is TGCGCCAGCAGCCAAGATTCGGCCAGGGGGCTTAATGGCTACACCTTC.

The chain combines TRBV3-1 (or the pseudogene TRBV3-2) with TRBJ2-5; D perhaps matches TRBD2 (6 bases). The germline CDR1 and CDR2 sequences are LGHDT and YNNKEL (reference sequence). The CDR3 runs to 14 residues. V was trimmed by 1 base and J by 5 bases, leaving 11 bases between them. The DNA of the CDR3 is TGTGCCAGCAGCCAAGGGTCGGGAGCGGAGACCCAGTACTTC. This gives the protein CASSQGSGAETQYF.

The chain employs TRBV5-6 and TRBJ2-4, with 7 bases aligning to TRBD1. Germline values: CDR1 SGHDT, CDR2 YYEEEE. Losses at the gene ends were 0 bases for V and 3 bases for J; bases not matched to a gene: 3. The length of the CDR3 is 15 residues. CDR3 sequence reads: CASSLGWTGKNIQYF. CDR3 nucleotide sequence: TGTGCCAGCAGCTTGGGCTGGACAGGCAAAAACATTCAGTACTTC. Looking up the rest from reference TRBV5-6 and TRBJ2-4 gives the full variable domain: DAGVTQSPTHLIKTRGQQVTLRCSPKSGHDTVSWYQQALGQGPQFIFQYYEEEERQRGNFPDRFSGHQFPNYSSELNVNALLLGDSALYLCASSLGWTGKNIQYFGAGTRLSVL.

DNA for the CDR3: TGTGCCAGTAGTTTTTTGCAGGAAAAACTGTTTTTT. This sequence encodes CASSFLQEKLFF. The chain combines TRBV19 with TRBJ1-4, with D unresolved. V lost 5 bases and J lost 8, with 9 bases in between. CDR1 and CDR2 (germline): LNHDA, SQIVND (reference sequence). The CDR3 runs 12 residues.

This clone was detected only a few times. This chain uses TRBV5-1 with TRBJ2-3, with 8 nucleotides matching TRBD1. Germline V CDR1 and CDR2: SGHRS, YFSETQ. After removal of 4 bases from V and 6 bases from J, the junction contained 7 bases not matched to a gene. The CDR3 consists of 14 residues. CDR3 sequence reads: CASSPRGPQDTQYF. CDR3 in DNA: TGCGCCAGCAGCCCCAGGGGGCCACAGGATACGCAGTATTTT.

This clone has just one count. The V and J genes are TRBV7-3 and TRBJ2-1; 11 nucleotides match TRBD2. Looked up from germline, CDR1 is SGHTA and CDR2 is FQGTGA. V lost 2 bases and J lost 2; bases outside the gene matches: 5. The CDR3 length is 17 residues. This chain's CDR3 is CASSLQGTSGTYNEQFF. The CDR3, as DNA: TGTGCCAGCAGCTTACAAGGGACTAGCGGCACCTACAATGAGCAGTTCTTC.

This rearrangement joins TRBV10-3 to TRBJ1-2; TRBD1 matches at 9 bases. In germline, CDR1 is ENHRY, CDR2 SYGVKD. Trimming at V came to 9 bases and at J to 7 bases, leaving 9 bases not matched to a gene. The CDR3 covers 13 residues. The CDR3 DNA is TGTGCCATGAAACCACAGGGGGCGCGTGGCTACACCTTC. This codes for CAMKPQGARGYTF.

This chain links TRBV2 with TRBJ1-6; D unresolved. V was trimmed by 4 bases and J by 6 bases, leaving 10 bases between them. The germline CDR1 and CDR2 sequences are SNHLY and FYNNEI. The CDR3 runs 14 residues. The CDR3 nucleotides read TGTGCCAGCAGTGTGAGGGTGGGTAATTCACCCCTCCACTTT. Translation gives CASSVRVGNSPLHF.

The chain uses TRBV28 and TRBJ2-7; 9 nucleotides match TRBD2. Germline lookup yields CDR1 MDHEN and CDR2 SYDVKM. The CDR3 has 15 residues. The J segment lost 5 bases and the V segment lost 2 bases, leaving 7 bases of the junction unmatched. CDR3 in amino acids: CASSLAGLATHEQYF. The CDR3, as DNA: TGTGCCAGCAGTTTAGCGGGACTAGCCACCCACGAGCAGTACTTC.

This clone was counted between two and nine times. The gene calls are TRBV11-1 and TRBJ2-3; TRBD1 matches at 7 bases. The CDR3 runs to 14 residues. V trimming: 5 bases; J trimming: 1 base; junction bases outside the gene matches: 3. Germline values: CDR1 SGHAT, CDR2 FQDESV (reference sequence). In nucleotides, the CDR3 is TGTGCCAGCAGCCTCGGGACAGGCACAGATACGCAGTATTTT. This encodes CASSLGTGTDTQYF.

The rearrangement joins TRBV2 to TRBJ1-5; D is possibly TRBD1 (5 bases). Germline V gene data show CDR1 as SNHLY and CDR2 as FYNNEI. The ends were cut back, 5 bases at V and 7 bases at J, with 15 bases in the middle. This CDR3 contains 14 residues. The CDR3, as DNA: TGTGCCAGCAGTTTCTCCAGGGATTTACAGCCCCAGCATTTT. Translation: CASSFSRDLQPQHF.

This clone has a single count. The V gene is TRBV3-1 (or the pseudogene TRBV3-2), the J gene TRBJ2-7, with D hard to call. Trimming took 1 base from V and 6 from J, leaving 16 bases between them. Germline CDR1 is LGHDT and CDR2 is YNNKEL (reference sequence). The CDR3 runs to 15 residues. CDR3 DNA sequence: TGTGCCAGCAGCCAAGGCCCGGTGGGCGTTAGCGAGCAGTACTTC. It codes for CASSQGPVGVSEQYF.

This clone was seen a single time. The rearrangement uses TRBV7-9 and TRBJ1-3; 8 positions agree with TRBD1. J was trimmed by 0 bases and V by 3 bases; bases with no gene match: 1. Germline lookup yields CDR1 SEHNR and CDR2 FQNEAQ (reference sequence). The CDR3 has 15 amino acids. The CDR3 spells CASSLGTGSGNTIYF. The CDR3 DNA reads TGTGCCAGCAGCTTGGGGACAGGCTCTGGAAACACCATATATTTT.

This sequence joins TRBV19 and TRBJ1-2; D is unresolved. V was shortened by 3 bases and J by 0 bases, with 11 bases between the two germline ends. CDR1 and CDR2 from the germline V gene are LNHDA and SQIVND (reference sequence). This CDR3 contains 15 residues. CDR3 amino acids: CASSMVPGANYGYTF. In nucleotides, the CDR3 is TGTGCCAGTAGTATGGTTCCGGGAGCTAACTATGGCTACACCTTC.

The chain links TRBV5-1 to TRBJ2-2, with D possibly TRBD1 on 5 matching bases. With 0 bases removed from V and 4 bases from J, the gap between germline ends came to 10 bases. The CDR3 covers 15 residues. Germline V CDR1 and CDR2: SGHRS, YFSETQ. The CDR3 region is CASSLEAQGTGELFF. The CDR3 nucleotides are TGCGCCAGCAGCTTGGAGGCCCAGGGCACCGGGGAGCTGTTTTTT.

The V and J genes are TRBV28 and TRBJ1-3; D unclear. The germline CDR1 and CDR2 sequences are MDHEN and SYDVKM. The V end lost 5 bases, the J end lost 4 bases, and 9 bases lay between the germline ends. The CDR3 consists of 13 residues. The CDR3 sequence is CASSPSVGNTIYF. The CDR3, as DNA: TGTGCCAGCAGTCCCTCCGTCGGAAACACCATATATTTT. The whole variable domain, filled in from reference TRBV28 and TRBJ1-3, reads DVKVTQSSRYLVKRTGEKVFLECVQDMDHENMFWYRQDPGLGLRLIYFSYDVKMKEKGDIPEGYSVSREKKERFSLILESASTNQTSMYLCASSPSVGNTIYFGEGSWLTVV.

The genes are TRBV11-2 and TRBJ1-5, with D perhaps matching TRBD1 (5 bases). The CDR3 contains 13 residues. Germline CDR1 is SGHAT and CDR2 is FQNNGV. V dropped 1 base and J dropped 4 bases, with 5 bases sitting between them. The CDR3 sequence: CASSLAGNQPQHF. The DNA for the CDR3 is TGTGCCAGCAGCTTAGCAGGGAATCAGCCCCAGCATTTT.

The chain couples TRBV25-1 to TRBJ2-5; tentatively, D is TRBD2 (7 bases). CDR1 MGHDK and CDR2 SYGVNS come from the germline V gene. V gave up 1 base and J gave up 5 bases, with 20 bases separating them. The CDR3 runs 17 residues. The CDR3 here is CASSESPPRRGGETQYF. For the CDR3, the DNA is TGTGCCAGCAGTGAATCTCCCCCTAGGAGGGGGGGGGAGACCCAGTACTTC. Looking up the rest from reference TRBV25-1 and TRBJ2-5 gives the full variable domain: EADIYQTPRYLVIGTGKKITLECSQTMGHDKMYWYQQDPGMELHLIHYSYGVNSTEKGDLSSESTVSRIRTEHFPLTLESARPSHTSQYLCASSESPPRRGGETQYFGPGTRLLVL.

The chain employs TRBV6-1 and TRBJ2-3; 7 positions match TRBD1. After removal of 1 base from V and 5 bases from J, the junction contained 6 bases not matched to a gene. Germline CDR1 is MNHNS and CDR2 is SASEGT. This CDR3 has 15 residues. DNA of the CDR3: TGTGCCAGCAGTGAAGTCGAGACAGGGTTAGATACGCAGTATTTT. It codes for CASSEVETGLDTQYF.

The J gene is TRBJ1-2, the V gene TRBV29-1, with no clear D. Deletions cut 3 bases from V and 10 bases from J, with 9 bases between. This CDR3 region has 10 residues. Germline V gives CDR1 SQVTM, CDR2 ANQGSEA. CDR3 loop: CSVEAGYYTF. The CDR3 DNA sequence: TGCAGCGTTGAGGCGGGCTACTACACCTTC.

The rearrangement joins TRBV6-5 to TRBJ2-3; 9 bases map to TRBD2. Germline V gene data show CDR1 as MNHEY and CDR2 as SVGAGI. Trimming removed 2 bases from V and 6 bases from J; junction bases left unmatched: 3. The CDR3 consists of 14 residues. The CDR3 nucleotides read TGTGCCAGCAGTTACAAGCGGGGGGACGATACGCAGTATTTT. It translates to CASSYKRGDDTQYF.

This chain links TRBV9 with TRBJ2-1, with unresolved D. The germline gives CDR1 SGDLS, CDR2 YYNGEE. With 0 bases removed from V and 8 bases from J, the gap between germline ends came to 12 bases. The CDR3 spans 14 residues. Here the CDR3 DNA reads TGTGCCAGCAGCGTAGGACCGGTTGGAGATGAGCAGTTCTTC. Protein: CASSVGPVGDEQFF.

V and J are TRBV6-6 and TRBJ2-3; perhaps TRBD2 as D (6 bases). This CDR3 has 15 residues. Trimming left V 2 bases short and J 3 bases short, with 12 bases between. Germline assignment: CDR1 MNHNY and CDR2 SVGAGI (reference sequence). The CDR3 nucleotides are TGTGCCAGCAGTTACGGTGTCGGGAGAACAGATACGCAGTATTTT. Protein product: CASSYGVGRTDTQYF.

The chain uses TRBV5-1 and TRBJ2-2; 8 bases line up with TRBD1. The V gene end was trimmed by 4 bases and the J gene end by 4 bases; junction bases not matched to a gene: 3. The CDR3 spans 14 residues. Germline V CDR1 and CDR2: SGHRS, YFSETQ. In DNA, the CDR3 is TGCGCCAGCAGCCGGGACAGGCTCACCGGGGAGCTGTTTTTT. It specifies CASSRDRLTGELFF.